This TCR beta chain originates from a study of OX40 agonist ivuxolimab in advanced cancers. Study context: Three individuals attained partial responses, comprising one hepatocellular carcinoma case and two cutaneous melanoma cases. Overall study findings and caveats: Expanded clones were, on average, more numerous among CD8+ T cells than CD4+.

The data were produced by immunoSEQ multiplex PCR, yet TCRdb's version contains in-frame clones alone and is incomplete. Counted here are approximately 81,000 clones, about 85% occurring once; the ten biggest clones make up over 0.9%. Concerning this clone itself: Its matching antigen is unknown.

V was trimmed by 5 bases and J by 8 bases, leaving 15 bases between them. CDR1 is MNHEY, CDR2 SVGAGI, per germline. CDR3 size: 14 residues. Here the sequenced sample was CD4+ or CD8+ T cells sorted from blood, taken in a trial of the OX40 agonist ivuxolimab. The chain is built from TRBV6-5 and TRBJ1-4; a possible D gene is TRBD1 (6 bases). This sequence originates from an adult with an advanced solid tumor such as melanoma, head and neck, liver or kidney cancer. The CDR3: CASSDRAGGEKLFF. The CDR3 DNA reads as TGTGCCAGCAGTGACCGTGCGGGGGGCGAAAAACTGTTTTTT.